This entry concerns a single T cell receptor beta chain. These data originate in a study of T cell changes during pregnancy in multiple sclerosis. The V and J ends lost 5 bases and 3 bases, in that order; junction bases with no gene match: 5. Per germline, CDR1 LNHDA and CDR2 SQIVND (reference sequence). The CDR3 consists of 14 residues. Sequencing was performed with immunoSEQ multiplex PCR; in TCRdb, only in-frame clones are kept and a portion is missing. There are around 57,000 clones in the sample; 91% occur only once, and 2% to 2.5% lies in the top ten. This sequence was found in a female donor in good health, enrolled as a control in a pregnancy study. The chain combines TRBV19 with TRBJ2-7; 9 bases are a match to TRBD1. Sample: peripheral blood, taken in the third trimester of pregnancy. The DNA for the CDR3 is TGTGCCAGTAGTCCCGGGACAGGGAGCTACGAGCAGTACTTC. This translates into CASSPGTGSYEQYF.